The 18 T cell receptor beta chains given below trace back to one sample, sequenced in a study of blood T cell repertoires in COVID-19. Only in-frame clones appear in the TCRdb table, and some are missing; sequencing was by immunoSEQ multiplex PCR. The sample yields 90,000 to 130,000 clones, nearly 80% seen once. The sample comprised peripheral blood. These TCRs come from an elderly woman with active or convalescent COVID-19.

V gene TRBV11-2 combines with J gene TRBJ1-2; maybe TRBD1 (5 bases). The CDR3 runs 13 residues. The germline V gene encodes CDR1 SGHAT and CDR2 FQNNGV. Trimming removed 2 bases at V and 5 bases at J, with 9 bases between. The CDR3, as DNA: TGTGCCAGCAGCTTAACAGGACAATATGGCTACACCTTC. Translating it yields CASSLTGQYGYTF.

V and J are TRBV18 and TRBJ2-1; possible D gene TRBD2, 6 bases. This CDR3 contains 17 residues. Germline V lookup: CDR1 KGHSH, CDR2 LQKENI. V gave up 4 bases and J gave up 6 bases, with 22 bases separating them. DNA of the CDR3: TGTGCCAGCTCACGAGGTTGGAGGGGAAACCACGCCAATGAGCAGTTCTTC. Translated, it gives CASSRGWRGNHANEQFF.

The chain combines TRBV14 with TRBJ1-1; 8 bases fit TRBD1. The length of the CDR3 is 16 residues. Germline V CDR1 and CDR2: SGHDN, FVKESK. The V segment lost 0 bases and the J segment 5 bases; nucleotides outside the gene matches: 8. The CDR3 DNA is TGTGCCAGCAGCCAAGATCCCCAGGGGGCATTAACTGAAGCTTTCTTT. Translating gives CASSQDPQGALTEAFF.

The V call is TRBV11-1, the J call TRBJ2-7, with 10 bases lining up with TRBD2. CDR1 and CDR2 from the germline V gene are SGHAT and FQDESV (reference sequence). V trimming: 0 bases; J trimming: 7 bases; junction bases outside the gene matches: 9. This CDR3 is 16 amino acids long. CDR3: CASSLALAGVAEEQYF. The CDR3 DNA reads TGTGCCAGCAGCTTAGCTCTAGCGGGAGTGGCGGAAGAGCAGTACTTC.

The rearrangement joins TRBV29-1 to TRBJ2-5; 9 bases map to TRBD1. Germline CDR1 and CDR2: SQVTM and ANQGSEA. V lost 6 bases to trimming and J lost 5 bases; unmatched junction nucleotides: 4. CDR3 length: 12 residues. The CDR3 region is CSVGGQGETQYF. The CDR3 DNA follows: TGCAGCGTGGGAGGACAGGGGGAGACCCAGTACTTC.

This chain joins TRBV15 and TRBJ2-7, with 10 bases matching TRBD2. V was pared by 4 bases and J by 9 bases, with 12 bases of the junction left unmatched. Per germline, CDR1 LNHNV and CDR2 YYDKDF (reference sequence). CDR3 length equals 15 residues. The CDR3 DNA follows: TGTGCCACCAGCAACAAACTAGCGGGGCCCAGCGGGCAGTACTTC. This encodes CATSNKLAGPSGQYF.

The chain is built from TRBV28 and TRBJ2-1; 8 bases fit TRBD2. This CDR3 region has 15 residues. Per germline, CDR1 MDHEN and CDR2 SYDVKM. V gave up 6 bases and J gave up 4 bases; unmatched junction bases: 8. CDR3 nucleotides: TGTGCCAGCAGCTCCGGGGGGGGAAAGTACAATGAGCAGTTCTTC. The encoded protein is CASSSGGGKYNEQFF.

This rearrangement joins TRBV5-1 to TRBJ1-3, with TRBD1 as a possible D gene (5 bases). V was pared by 4 bases and J by 0 bases, with 11 bases between. This CDR3 region has 15 residues. Per germline, CDR1 SGHRS and CDR2 YFSETQ. The CDR3 loop is CASSVTVNSGNTIYF. The CDR3 DNA is TGCGCCAGCAGCGTGACAGTTAACTCTGGAAACACCATATATTTT.

This CDR3 reads CASTARAGTYNEQFF. The CDR3 DNA follows: TGTGCCAGCACCGCCCGGGCGGGAACATACAATGAGCAGTTCTTC. The chain combines TRBV9 with TRBJ2-1, with D perhaps TRBD2 (6 bases). The V and J ends lost 6 bases and 4 bases respectively, with 17 bases between them. Germline V gene lookup returns CDR1 SGDLS and CDR2 YYNGEE. The CDR3 extends over 15 amino acids. Filled out from reference TRBV9 and TRBJ2-1, the complete variable domain reads DSGVTQTPKHLITATGQRVTLRCSPRSGDLSVYWYQQSLDQGLQFLIQYYNGEERAKGNILERFSAQQFPDLHSELNLSSLELGDSALYFCASTARAGTYNEQFFGPGTRLTVL.

The CDR3 coding sequence is TGCGCCAGCGAAGGACTAGCGGGGGCCTACGAGCAGTACTTC. Translated: CASEGLAGAYEQYF. The V and J genes are TRBV10-1 and TRBJ2-7; 13 positions agree with TRBD2. The CDR3 runs 14 residues. CDR1 is WNHNN and CDR2 is SYGVQD in the germline V gene (reference sequence). V shed 8 bases, J shed 2 bases, and the junction held 3 bases outside the gene matches.

The J gene is TRBJ2-2, the V gene TRBV25-1; the D gene is possibly TRBD2 (7 bases). CDR1 and CDR2 (germline): MGHDK, SYGVNS. Trimming removed 6 bases from V and 6 bases from J, with 26 bases in between. The length of the CDR3 is 18 residues. The chain's CDR3 is CASRPTTRRRGGSGELFF. Here the CDR3 DNA reads TGTGCCAGCAGGCCTACAACTCGGCGGAGGGGGGGATCCGGGGAGCTGTTTTTT.

The chain uses TRBV13 and TRBJ1-3; D call uncertain. The CDR3 sequence is 16 residues long. Trimming removed 3 bases from V and 2 bases from J, with 14 bases in between. CDR1 is PRHDT and CDR2 is FYEKMQ in the germline V gene (reference sequence). The CDR3 DNA follows: TGTGCCAGCAGCTTGTGGGGAAGCGGCGCTGGAAACACCATATATTTT. Its translation: CASSLWGSGAGNTIYF.

CDR3 DNA sequence: TGTGCCAGCAGTCACTTGAACAGGGAAGAGACCCAGTACTTC. It is translated as CASSHLNREETQYF. V is TRBV7-9 and J is TRBJ2-5, with D perhaps TRBD1 (6 bases). The length of the CDR3 is 14 residues. Germline V lookup: CDR1 SEHNR, CDR2 FQNEAQ (reference sequence). V gave up 6 bases and J gave up 3 bases, with 14 bases separating them.

This clone is a singleton in its sample. V is TRBV7-3 and J is TRBJ2-1; possibly TRBD2 for D (5 bases). The CDR3 consists of 15 residues. Germline CDR1 SGHTA, CDR2 FQGTGA. The V end was cut by 5 bases, the J end by 0 bases, with 11 bases between. Here the CDR3 DNA reads TGTGCCAGCAGCCGGACGGGGAGCTCCTACAATGAGCAGTTCTTC. This translates into CASSRTGSSYNEQFF.

The rearrangement uses TRBV5-1 and TRBJ2-5; 9 positions agree with TRBD1. V was clipped by 4 bases and J by 4 bases; unmatched bases: 8. Per germline, CDR1 SGHRS and CDR2 YFSETQ. This CDR3 has 15 amino acids. The CDR3 sequence: CASSRLTGGRETQYF. The CDR3 nucleotides are TGCGCCAGCAGCCGACTGACAGGGGGGAGAGAGACCCAGTACTTC.

Only a few counts were recorded for this clone. The chain links TRBV5-1 to TRBJ2-2, with TRBD1 as a possible D gene (6 bases). The germline V and J ends were trimmed by 3 bases and 1 base, with 7 bases remaining between them. Looked up from germline, CDR1 is SGHRS and CDR2 is YFSETQ. The CDR3 covers 14 residues. The CDR3 DNA follows: TGCGCCAGCAGCTGGGACAAGAACACCGGGGAGCTGTTTTTT. Its translation is CASSWDKNTGELFF.

The chain carries TRBV7-6 and TRBJ2-5; 11 nucleotides agree with TRBD2. V gave up 4 bases and J gave up 2 bases; unmatched junction bases: 12. The CDR3 totals 18 residues. Germline assignment: CDR1 SGHVS and CDR2 FNYEAQ. The CDR3 DNA is TGTGCCAGCAGCTACCCGGCGACTAGCGGGACCCTACAAGAGACCCAGTACTTC. This codes for CASSYPATSGTLQETQYF.

The J gene is TRBJ2-1, the V gene TRBV14, with TRBD2 as a possible D gene (6 bases). V dropped 0 bases and J dropped 2 bases, with 14 bases sitting between them. CDR3 length equals 17 residues. CDR1 SGHDN and CDR2 FVKESK come from the germline V gene. The CDR3 region is CASSQDKWRDAYNEQFF. The CDR3 DNA sequence: TGTGCCAGCAGCCAAGATAAATGGCGGGACGCCTACAATGAGCAGTTCTTC.